The clone carrying this T cell receptor (beta chain) was observed a few times. Unique molecular identifiers tagged the TCRbeta library. A single record per CDR3 protein comes from TCRdb applying MiXCR to the PCR reads. Altogether a few hundred thousand distinct CDR3 sequences are present, 13% being singletons, with the ten largest covering 2% to 2.5%. This entry is derived from a study of T-cell reconstitution after alpha-beta-depleted transplantation in children. The CDR3 consists of 16 residues. The germline V and J ends were trimmed by 0 bases and 3 bases, with 11 bases remaining between them. Germline V gene sequence: CDR1 LGHDT, CDR2 YNNKEL (reference sequence).

The V call is TRBV3-1, the J call TRBJ2-2; weak D call: TRBD2 (6 bases). The receptor was derived from a male patient younger than 18 who had a stem cell transplant for acute myeloid leukemia, so the T cells may come from the graft donor. The sequencing used PBMCs, mostly from graft donor cells, collected 360 days after TCRalphabeta/CD19-depleted stem cell transplant. The CDR3 loop reads CASSQENGRHTGELFF. DNA for the CDR3: TGTGCCAGCAGCCAAGAAAACGGGAGACACACCGGGGAGCTGTTTTTT.